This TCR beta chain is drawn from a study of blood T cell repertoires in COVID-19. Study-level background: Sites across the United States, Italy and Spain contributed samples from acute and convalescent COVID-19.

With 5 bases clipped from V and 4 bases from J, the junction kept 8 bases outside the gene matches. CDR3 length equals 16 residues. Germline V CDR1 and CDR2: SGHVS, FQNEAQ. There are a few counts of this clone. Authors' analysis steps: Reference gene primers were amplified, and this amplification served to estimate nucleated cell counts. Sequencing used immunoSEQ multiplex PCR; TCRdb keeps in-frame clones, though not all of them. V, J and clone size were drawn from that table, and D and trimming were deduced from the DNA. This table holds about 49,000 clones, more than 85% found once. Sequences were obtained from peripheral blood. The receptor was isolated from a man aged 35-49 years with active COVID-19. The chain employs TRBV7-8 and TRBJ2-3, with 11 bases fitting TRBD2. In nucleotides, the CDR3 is TGTGCCAGCAGCCTGGTTAGCGGGAGGGCGGCAGATACGCAGTATTTT. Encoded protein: CASSLVSGRAADTQYF.